This T cell receptor (beta chain) was captured in a study of shared clonotypes between healthy human individuals. This clone was observed once. Produced via immunoSEQ multiplex PCR; TCRdb's table is partial and in-frame only. This sample has about 380,000 clones; around 96% occur once, and the top ten carry around 0.29%. The V gene's germline CDR1 is SQVTM and CDR2 ANQGSEA. This CDR3 spans 10 amino acids. V dropped 3 bases and J dropped 0 bases, with 0 bases sitting between them. The genes are TRBV29-1 and TRBJ2-7; D call uncertain. The receptor's source is a man younger than 45 in good health. Sequenced: memory CD8+ T cells sorted from blood. Noted subset: CD45RO+ cells pooled with CCR7-negative TemRA cells. CDR3 amino acids: CSVDSYEQYF. CDR3 DNA: TGCAGCGTTGACTCCTACGAGCAGTACTTC.